The present T cell receptor beta chain was sequenced within a study of shared clonotypes between healthy human individuals. This clone occurred many times. CDR1 and CDR2 from the germline V gene are MNHEY and SVGAGI. This CDR3 contains 14 residues. Trimming took 4 bases from V and 9 from J; bases not matched to a gene: 6. TCRdb's table, derived via immunoSEQ multiplex PCR, lists solely in-frame clones and lacks some. The sample has fewer than 700,000 clones, around 76% seen once. Approximately 98 million PBMCs went into genomic DNA for unsorted samples. The sequencing sample was made of PBMCs. V gene TRBV6-5 combines with J gene TRBJ1-6, with 7 positions matching TRBD1. This clonotype originated in a woman aged 40 to 50 in good health. Some clones in this sample may be carry-over from other donors' samples. CDR3 bases: TGTGCCAGCAGTTCCGGACAGGCGCCTTCACCCCTCCACTTT. Protein sequence: CASSSGQAPSPLHF.